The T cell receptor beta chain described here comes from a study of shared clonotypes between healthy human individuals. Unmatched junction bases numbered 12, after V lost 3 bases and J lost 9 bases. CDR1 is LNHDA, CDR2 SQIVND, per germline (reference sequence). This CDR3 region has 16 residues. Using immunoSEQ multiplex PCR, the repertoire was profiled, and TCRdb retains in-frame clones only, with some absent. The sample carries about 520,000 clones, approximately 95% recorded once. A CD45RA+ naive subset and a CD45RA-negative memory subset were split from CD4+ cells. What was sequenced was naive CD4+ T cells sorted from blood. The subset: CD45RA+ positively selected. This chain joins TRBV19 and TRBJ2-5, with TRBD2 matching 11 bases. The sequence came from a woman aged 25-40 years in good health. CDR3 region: CASSMLAGGQSGSQYF. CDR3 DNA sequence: TGTGCCAGTAGTATGCTAGCGGGAGGCCAATCAGGGTCCCAGTACTTC.